Listed below are T cell receptor beta chains from one sample, sequenced in a study of human thymus T cells. TCRdb keeps only in-frame clones here, not all; method: immunoSEQ multiplex PCR. The table shows some 120,000 clones, with 90% to 95% occurring only once. Sequencing was performed on thymus tissue. Source of these receptors: a boy under three years old with a congenital heart defect but otherwise immunologically healthy. Both conserved end residues are part of each CDR3. A D gene is named only where the DNA matches it firmly. Rows give clone size only sometimes, using once, few, many, or a class for an expanded clone.

j_gene: TRBJ2-7; abundance: .; d_gene: .; v_gene: TRBV7-2; CDR3aa: CASSLGAHRDFLYEQYF; CDR3nt: TGTGCCAGCAGCTTAGGGGCCCACAGGGACTTCCTCTACGAGCAGTACTTC
j_gene: TRBJ1-1; abundance: .; d_gene: .; v_gene: TRBV5-6; CDR3aa: CASRQPNTEAFF; CDR3nt: TGTGCCAGCAGACAGCCGAACACTGAAGCTTTCTTT
j_gene: TRBJ1-1; abundance: .; d_gene: TRBD1; v_gene: TRBV4-3; CDR3aa: CASSHEAGTGGIVFF; CDR3nt: TGCGCCAGCAGCCACGAGGCCGGGACAGGGGGTATTGTTTTCTTT
j_gene: TRBJ2-7; abundance: .; d_gene: TRBD1; v_gene: TRBV4-2; CDR3aa: CASSLDRGQNEQYF; CDR3nt: TGTGCCAGCAGTCTGGACAGGGGGCAAAACGAGCAGTACTTC
j_gene: TRBJ2-3; abundance: .; d_gene: .; v_gene: TRBV28; CDR3aa: CASSLWDPGRNTQYF; CDR3nt: TGTGCCAGCAGTTTATGGGATCCAGGGAGGAATACGCAGTATTTT
j_gene: TRBJ1-1; abundance: .; d_gene: TRBD1; v_gene: TRBV25-1; CDR3aa: CASSEERSGGRAFF; CDR3nt: TGTGCCAGCAGTGAAGAGAGGTCAGGGGGTAGAGCTTTCTTT
j_gene: TRBJ1-2; abundance: .; d_gene: .; v_gene: TRBV20-1; CDR3aa: CSAERNYGYTF; CDR3nt: TGCAGTGCGGAACGGAACTATGGCTACACCTTC
j_gene: TRBJ1-6; abundance: .; d_gene: .; v_gene: TRBV4-3; CDR3aa: CASSQGRQPPMEPLHF; CDR3nt: TGCGCCAGCAGCCAAGGGAGGCAGCCCCCCATGGAACCCCTCCACTTT
j_gene: TRBJ2-1; abundance: .; d_gene: TRBD2; v_gene: TRBV7-2; CDR3aa: CASSSSGGVSEQFF; CDR3nt: TGTGCCAGCAGCTCTAGCGGGGGGGTCTCTGAGCAGTTCTTC
j_gene: TRBJ1-5; abundance: once; d_gene: .; v_gene: TRBV19; CDR3aa: CASSTRNNQPQHF; CDR3nt: TGTGCCAGTAGTACTCGGAACAATCAGCCCCAGCATTTT
j_gene: TRBJ2-4; abundance: .; d_gene: .; v_gene: TRBV5-1; CDR3aa: CASSLVGDQNIQYF; CDR3nt: TGCGCCAGCAGCTTGGTGGGGGATCAAAACATTCAGTACTTC
j_gene: TRBJ1-3; abundance: .; d_gene: .; v_gene: TRBV9; CDR3aa: CASRSASGNTIYF; CDR3nt: TGTGCCAGCAGGAGCGCCTCTGGAAACACCATATATTTT
j_gene: TRBJ2-1; abundance: .; d_gene: TRBD2; v_gene: TRBV15; CDR3aa: CATSSRTGTSGFYNEQFF; CDR3nt: TGTGCCACCAGCAGCCGGACCGGGACTAGCGGTTTTTACAATGAGCAGTTCTTC
j_gene: TRBJ2-7; abundance: .; d_gene: .; v_gene: TRBV4-2; CDR3aa: CASSQEEDINEQYF; CDR3nt: TGTGCCAGCAGCCAAGAGGAGGATATCAACGAGCAGTACTTC
j_gene: TRBJ1-5; abundance: .; d_gene: .; v_gene: TRBV2; CDR3aa: CARGGRFF; CDR3nt: TGTGCCAGGGGGGGGCGGTTTTTT
j_gene: TRBJ2-1; abundance: .; d_gene: TRBD1; v_gene: TRBV28; CDR3aa: CASRPYDRDEQFF; CDR3nt: TGTGCCAGCAGGCCTTATGACAGGGATGAGCAGTTCTTC
j_gene: TRBJ2-7; abundance: .; d_gene: .; v_gene: TRBV6-1; CDR3aa: CASSAYGGPYEQYF; CDR3nt: TGTGCCAGCAGTGCATACGGGGGCCCCTACGAGCAGTACTTC
j_gene: TRBJ2-4; abundance: .; d_gene: .; v_gene: TRBV4-1; CDR3aa: CASSQDPWTGGGGKNIQYF; CDR3nt: TGCGCCAGCAGCCAAGATCCCTGGACAGGTGGAGGGGGCAAAAACATTCAGTACTTC
j_gene: TRBJ2-1; abundance: .; d_gene: TRBD1; v_gene: TRBV28; CDR3aa: CASSFVGQGSNEQFF; CDR3nt: TGTGCCAGCAGCTTTGTGGGACAGGGGTCGAATGAGCAGTTCTTC
j_gene: TRBJ1-6; abundance: .; d_gene: .; v_gene: TRBV15; CDR3aa: CATSRPGRGLDNSPLHF; CDR3nt: TGTGCCACCAGCAGACCCGGGCGGGGTCTTGATAATTCACCCCTCCACTTT
j_gene: TRBJ2-1; abundance: .; d_gene: .; v_gene: TRBV10-3; CDR3aa: CAISEPQEVGYNEQFF; CDR3nt: TGTGCCATCAGTGAGCCGCAGGAGGTCGGGTACAATGAGCAGTTCTTC
j_gene: TRBJ2-1; abundance: .; d_gene: .; v_gene: TRBV4-1; CDR3aa: CASSWDGGSYNEQFF; CDR3nt: TGCGCCAGCAGCTGGGACGGCGGCTCCTACAATGAGCAGTTCTTC
j_gene: TRBJ1-1; abundance: .; d_gene: .; v_gene: TRBV19; CDR3aa: CASSIGRTEAFF; CDR3nt: TGTGCCAGTAGTATTGGGAGGACTGAAGCTTTCTTT
j_gene: TRBJ1-5; abundance: .; d_gene: .; v_gene: TRBV7-2; CDR3aa: CASSPNTSNQPQHF; CDR3nt: TGTGCCAGCAGCCCCAATACAAGCAATCAGCCCCAGCATTTT
j_gene: TRBJ2-1; abundance: .; d_gene: TRBD2; v_gene: TRBV5-1; CDR3aa: CASSLSGAYNEQFF; CDR3nt: TGCGCCAGCAGCTTGAGCGGGGCCTACAATGAGCAGTTCTTC
j_gene: TRBJ2-1; abundance: .; d_gene: .; v_gene: TRBV9; CDR3aa: CASSVEWDSYNEQFF; CDR3nt: TGTGCCAGCAGCGTAGAGTGGGACTCCTACAATGAGCAGTTCTTC
j_gene: TRBJ1-1; abundance: .; d_gene: TRBD1; v_gene: TRBV4-2; CDR3aa: CASSHLGTGQEGRTEAFF; CDR3nt: TGTGCCAGCAGCCATCTGGGGACGGGACAGGAAGGAAGGACTGAAGCTTTCTTT
j_gene: TRBJ2-2; abundance: .; d_gene: TRBD2; v_gene: TRBV28; CDR3aa: CAGARRLAAGGELFF; CDR3nt: TGTGCCGGAGCCAGGAGACTAGCGGCCGGCGGGGAGCTGTTTTTT
j_gene: TRBJ2-7; abundance: .; d_gene: .; v_gene: TRBV30; CDR3aa: CAWRGLGPDYEQYF; CDR3nt: TGTGCCTGGAGGGGACTGGGACCCGACTACGAGCAGTACTTC
j_gene: TRBJ2-1; abundance: .; d_gene: TRBD2; v_gene: TRBV28; CDR3aa: CASRKSGGGPQFF; CDR3nt: TGTGCCAGCAGGAAAAGCGGGGGGGGTCCGCAGTTCTTC
j_gene: TRBJ2-5; abundance: .; d_gene: TRBD2; v_gene: TRBV5-1; CDR3aa: CASSFAGLAGAETQYF; CDR3nt: TGCGCCAGCAGCTTCGCAGGGCTAGCGGGGGCAGAGACCCAGTACTTC
j_gene: TRBJ2-5; abundance: .; d_gene: TRBD2; v_gene: TRBV18; CDR3aa: CASSPTTRLAGGPGQETQYF; CDR3nt: TGTGCCAGCTCACCGACCACTAGACTAGCGGGGGGCCCGGGACAAGAGACCCAGTACTTC
j_gene: TRBJ1-2; abundance: .; d_gene: .; v_gene: TRBV28; CDR3aa: CASSSNPADDGYTF; CDR3nt: TGTGCCAGCAGTTCCAACCCGGCCGATGATGGCTACACCTTC
j_gene: TRBJ1-4; abundance: .; d_gene: .; v_gene: TRBV25-1; CDR3aa: CASSDAGAGEKLFF; CDR3nt: TGTGCCAGCAGTGATGCGGGGGCAGGGGAAAAACTGTTTTTT
j_gene: TRBJ2-3; abundance: .; d_gene: .; v_gene: TRBV27; CDR3aa: CASRDWGGDTDTQYF; CDR3nt: TGTGCCAGCAGGGACTGGGGGGGCGACACAGATACGCAGTATTTT
j_gene: TRBJ1-1; abundance: .; d_gene: TRBD1; v_gene: TRBV10-2; CDR3aa: CASRWAGGQGTGSTEAFF; CDR3nt: TGCGCCAGCAGATGGGCCGGGGGACAGGGTACGGGTAGCACTGAAGCTTTCTTT
j_gene: TRBJ2-7; abundance: .; d_gene: .; v_gene: TRBV30; CDR3aa: CAWSVWAESYEQYF; CDR3nt: TGTGCCTGGAGTGTATGGGCCGAATCCTACGAGCAGTACTTC
j_gene: TRBJ2-3; abundance: .; d_gene: TRBD1; v_gene: TRBV7-2; CDR3aa: CASSSGTGGVETDTQYF; CDR3nt: TGTGCCAGCAGCTCCGGGACAGGGGGAGTGGAAACAGATACGCAGTATTTT